Included here is one TCR beta chain sequence, with context. Antigen: not known. This entry comes from a study of cytomegalovirus exposure and HLA in healthy donors. PCR involved 60 Vbeta and 13 Jbeta primers. Clones were sequenced by immunoSEQ multiplex PCR, and TCRdb holds only the in-frame ones, with some missing. In the table there are around 90,000 clones, around four fifths of which are singletons. The CDR3 totals 15 residues. V lost 3 bases and J 6 bases, leaving 18 bases between the germline ends. Looked up from germline, CDR1 is KGHSH and CDR2 is LQKENI. The study, taken as a whole, reports: The later analysis indicated that the majority of CMV-associated TCR beta chains appeared HLA-restricted. The study designated over 150 TCR beta chains cytomegalovirus-associated. Later on, a genetic analysis was performed. It linked a missense variant in DCLRE1C with V- and J-gene trimming of TCR beta. Clonal expansion, a later analysis showed, was greater in HLA-associated TCR beta chains than in equally common others.

The chain couples TRBV18 to TRBJ2-7; perhaps TRBD2 as D (6 bases). This sequence originates from a man aged 30-40 years in good health and CMV-seronegative. Sample: PBMCs. The CDR3 reads CASSPKSLAGGEQYF. The DNA of the CDR3 is TGTGCCAGCTCACCGAAAAGTTTAGCCGGGGGCGAGCAGTACTTC.